Each of the 25 T cell receptor beta chains below was sequenced from the same sample in a study of PD-1 blockade in mismatch repair-deficient tumors. TCRdb keeps only in-frame clones here, not all; method: immunoSEQ multiplex PCR. The sample yields about 68,000 clones, around four fifths seen once. Sequenced here: peripheral blood, sampled 2 weeks after starting pembrolizumab. These receptor sequences come from an adult with mismatch repair-deficient cancer.

This rearrangement joins TRBV9 to TRBJ1-2; D is uncertain. The CDR3 has 14 amino acids. The V gene's germline CDR1 is SGDLS and CDR2 YYNGEE. The V and J ends lost 0 bases and 4 bases respectively, with 10 bases between them. CDR3: CASSVAEGGYGYTF. The CDR3 region has the DNA TGTGCCAGCAGCGTAGCTGAGGGTGGCTATGGCTACACCTTC.

This chain connects TRBV2 to TRBJ2-2; 14 bases agree with TRBD2. J gave up 14 bases and V 0 bases, and 11 bases lay outside the gene matches. The CDR3 consists of 17 residues. Germline V gene sequence: CDR1 SNHLY, CDR2 FYNNEI. DNA of the CDR3: TGTGCCAGCAGTGAAGCCAACTTAAGGACTAGCGGGAGGAGTCTGTTTTTT. Translation gives CASSEANLRTSGRSLFF.

The chain carries TRBV7-6 and TRBJ1-2, with D possibly matching TRBD1 (5 bases). The V end was cut by 5 bases, the J end by 8 bases, with 15 bases between. CDR1 and CDR2 from the germline V gene are SGHVS and FNYEAQ. This CDR3 spans 13 amino acids. CDR3 sequence: CASSLSGRRGYTF. CDR3 DNA sequence: TGTGCCAGCAGCCTGTCGGGGCGTCGAGGCTACACCTTC.

V usage is TRBV10-3 and J usage is TRBJ2-6; D is uncertain. CDR3 length equals 15 residues. Germline V gene data show CDR1 as ENHRY and CDR2 as SYGVKD. Trimming cost V 3 bases and J 1 base, with 7 bases left between them. The CDR3 DNA reads as TGTGCCATCAGTGAACAGCGTTCTGGGGCCAACGTCCTGACTTTC. It yields the protein CAISEQRSGANVLTF.

V and J are TRBV29-1 and TRBJ2-4, with D possibly being TRBD1 or TRBD2 (7 bases each). The CDR3 extends over 13 amino acids. The germline V gene encodes CDR1 SQVTM and CDR2 ANQGSEA. Trimming shortened V by 7 bases and J by 9 bases, and 19 bases separated the two germline ends. The CDR3 DNA is TGCAGCGGAGGGGAGGGGGCGCTGACCATTCAGTACTTC. This encodes CSGGEGALTIQYF.

The CDR3 DNA is TGTGCCTGGAGAGGGGGATTCGGAAACACCATATATTTT. It is translated as CAWRGGFGNTIYF. The rearrangement links TRBV30 to TRBJ1-3; possibly TRBD1 for D (6 bases). Germline CDR1 and CDR2: GTSNPN and SVGIG (reference sequence). This CDR3 has 13 residues. Trimming removed 3 bases from V and 4 bases from J, with 10 bases in between. Full variable domain (rest looked up from reference TRBV30 and TRBJ1-3): SQTIHQWPATLVQPVGSPLSLECTVEGTSNPNLYWYRQAAGRGLQLLFYSVGIGQISSEVPQNLSASRPQDRQFILSSKKLLLSDSGFYLCAWRGGFGNTIYFGEGSWLTVV.

The rearrangement uses TRBV10-1 and TRBJ2-1; 9 bases align to TRBD2. The J segment lost 4 bases and the V segment lost 5 bases, leaving 6 bases of the junction unmatched. CDR3 length equals 15 residues. CDR1 and CDR2 from the germline V gene are WNHNN and SYGVQD (reference sequence). The CDR3 is CASSLAGPPYNEQFF. The CDR3 DNA reads TGCGCCAGCAGTCTAGCGGGACCACCATACAATGAGCAGTTCTTC.

By share, this clone counts as medium-sized (0.01 to 0.1%). At one end the junction does not follow the germline gene, possibly because of a read error. The chain has TRBV19 and TRBJ1-4, with 7 bases matching TRBD1. There are 13 residues in the CDR3. Germline V lookup: CDR1 LNHDA, CDR2 SQIVND (reference sequence). This CDR3 is CASSTGEGEKLFF. Here the CDR3 DNA reads TGTGCGAGTAGTACAGGGGAAGGTGAGAAACTGTTTTTT.

In this sample, this clone turned up once. This chain joins TRBV25-1 and TRBJ2-1; D unclear. The CDR3 length is 15 residues. Per the germline V gene, CDR1 is MGHDK and CDR2 is SYGVNS. Trimming took off 1 base at V and 6 bases at J, with 13 bases between the two ends. CDR3 sequence: CASSESRVRGNEQFF. CDR3 sequence (DNA): TGTGCCAGCAGTGAATCTCGCGTTAGAGGCAATGAGCAGTTCTTC.

This rearrangement joins TRBV7-2 to TRBJ2-5; D gene uncertain. The length of the CDR3 is 12 residues. Deletions cut 7 bases from V and 1 base from J, with 7 bases between. From germline, CDR1 is SGHTA and CDR2 FQGNSA. CDR3 amino acids: CASTPSQETQYF. In DNA, the CDR3 is TGTGCCAGCACCCCCTCCCAAGAGACCCAGTACTTC.

Ten or more counts support this clone. The chain uses TRBV11-2 and TRBJ1-3; a possible D gene is TRBD1 (5 bases). The CDR3 spans 13 residues. Germline values: CDR1 SGHAT, CDR2 FQNNGV. Trimming removed 8 bases at V and 5 bases at J, with 13 bases between. The CDR3 is CASGNRTRNTIYF. The CDR3 DNA reads TGTGCCAGCGGAAACAGGACCCGAAACACCATATATTTT.

The genes are TRBV27 and TRBJ2-3; TRBD1 agrees at 8 bases. The CDR3 consists of 14 residues. Germline CDR1 MNHEY, CDR2 SMNVEV (reference sequence). V dropped 10 bases and J dropped 0; count of bases not matched to a gene: 6. The CDR3 region is CATNRGASTDTQYF. CDR3 coding DNA: TGTGCCACCAACAGGGGGGCAAGCACAGATACGCAGTATTTT.

The rearrangement links TRBV14 to TRBJ1-2; the D gene is possibly TRBD1 (6 bases). The V gene lost 3 bases and the J gene lost 5 bases, with 13 bases spanning the gap. The CDR3 totals 14 residues. From germline, CDR1 is SGHDN and CDR2 FVKESK. CDR3: CASSHTTGQYGYTF. The CDR3 region has the DNA TGTGCCAGCAGCCACACGACAGGTCAATATGGCTACACCTTC. Using reference TRBV14 and TRBJ1-2 for the parts outside the CDR3, the full variable domain is EAGVTQFPSHSVIEKGQTVTLRCDPISGHDNLYWYRRVMGKEIKFLLHFVKESKQDESGMPNNRFLAERTGGTYSTLKVQPAELEDSGVYFCASSHTTGQYGYTFGSGTRLTVV.

This CDR3 is CSSSRGETQYF. The CDR3 DNA is TGCAGCTCTAGCCGCGGGGAGACCCAGTACTTC. The J gene is TRBJ2-5, the V gene TRBV20-1, with D perhaps matching TRBD2 (5 bases). The CDR3 is 11 residues long. Germline V gives CDR1 DFQATT, CDR2 SNEGSKA (reference sequence).

The chain combines TRBV5-4 with TRBJ1-2; D may be TRBD1 (5 bases). Deletions cut 3 bases from V and 0 bases from J, with 12 bases between. This CDR3 contains 15 residues. CDR1 is SGHNT and CDR2 is YYREEE in the germline V gene (reference sequence). CDR3 region: CASSSPTVPNYGYTF. As DNA, the CDR3 is TGTGCCAGCAGCTCCCCGACAGTCCCTAACTATGGCTACACCTTC. Based on the CDR3 plus reference TRBV5-4 and TRBJ1-2, the full variable domain is ETGVTQSPTHLIKTRGQQVTLRCSSQSGHNTVSWYQQALGQGPQFIFQYYREEENGRGNFPPRFSGLQFPNYSSELNVNALELDDSALYLCASSSPTVPNYGYTFGSGTRLTVV.

The CDR3 is CASKSHGENYGYTF. CDR3 coding DNA: TGTGCCAGCAAGTCCCACGGGGAGAACTATGGCTACACCTTC. This chain uses TRBV6-1 with TRBJ1-2; no definite D call. The V gene lost 7 bases and the J gene lost 2 bases, with 14 bases spanning the gap. CDR3 length equals 14 residues. Germline V CDR1 and CDR2: MNHNS, SASEGT.

The chain has TRBV25-1 and TRBJ1-2, with 7 bases that match TRBD1. CDR3 length: 15 amino acids. Germline V lookup: CDR1 MGHDK, CDR2 SYGVNS. J gave up 4 bases and V 3 bases, and 8 bases lay outside the gene matches. As DNA, the CDR3 is TGTGCCAGCAGTGACTCTGAACAGGGGCTCTATGGCTACACCTTC. Residues: CASSDSEQGLYGYTF.

In this sample, this clone turned up once. The rearrangement joins TRBV2 to TRBJ1-4; D remains ambiguous. CDR1 is SNHLY and CDR2 is FYNNEI in the germline V gene. The CDR3 spans 12 residues. Trimming stripped 6 bases from V and 8 bases from J, with 10 bases between. In DNA form, the CDR3 reads TGTGCCAGCAGGGCGTCGGTAGAAAAACTGTTTTTT. Translation: CASRASVEKLFF.

CDR3 region: CSVLIINTGELFF. The CDR3 DNA is TGCAGCGTTTTGATTATCAACACCGGGGAGCTGTTTTTT. This chain uses TRBV29-1 with TRBJ2-2, with D uncertain. The CDR3 has 13 amino acids. Germline V gives CDR1 SQVTM, CDR2 ANQGSEA. V lost 5 bases and J lost 2, with 9 bases in between.

This rearrangement joins TRBV6-5 to TRBJ1-1; D unresolved. The V gene's germline CDR1 is MNHEY and CDR2 SVGAGI. V lost 6 bases, J lost 6 bases, and 17 bases lay in between. The CDR3 runs to 14 residues. For the CDR3, the DNA is TGTGCCAGCAGCAACGCGAGGCGAGTGCCTGAAGCTTTCTTT. Protein product: CASSNARRVPEAFF.

In DNA form, the CDR3 reads TGTGCCAGCAGCCTGGGACGCAGCATGAACACTGAAGCTTTCTTT. It is translated as CASSLGRSMNTEAFF. The chain recombines TRBV5-4 with TRBJ1-1; weak D call: TRBD1 (5 bases). V was clipped by 4 bases and J by 0 bases, with 13 bases between them. Germline V gene data show CDR1 as SGHNT and CDR2 as YYREEE (reference sequence). The CDR3 length is 15 residues.

The rearrangement uses TRBV30 and TRBJ1-1; no clear D. Trimming removed 1 base from V and 5 bases from J, with 8 bases in between. The V gene's germline CDR1 is GTSNPN and CDR2 SVGIG (reference sequence). The CDR3 consists of 12 residues. The CDR3 loop is CAWSGSGTEAFF. DNA of the CDR3: TGTGCCTGGAGTGGAAGTGGGACTGAAGCTTTCTTT.

Only a few counts were recorded for this clone. The rearrangement uses TRBV6-6 and TRBJ2-4; D not certain. Germline values: CDR1 MNHNY, CDR2 SVGAGI (reference sequence). V was trimmed by 8 bases and J by 2 bases, leaving 13 bases between them. The CDR3 extends over 14 amino acids. The CDR3 DNA sequence: TGTGCCAGCCAGGAAGCCCTTCCCAAAAACATTCAGTACTTC. It translates to CASQEALPKNIQYF.

V gene TRBV7-9 combines with J gene TRBJ2-7, with 7 bases matching TRBD1. This CDR3 has 14 amino acids. After removal of 3 bases from V and 6 bases from J, the junction contained 8 bases not matched to a gene. In germline, CDR1 is SEHNR, CDR2 FQNEAQ (reference sequence). CDR3 amino acids: CASSFLGGYAEQYF. The CDR3 nucleotides are TGTGCCAGCAGCTTTCTAGGGGGCTATGCCGAGCAGTACTTC. Variable domain in full (rest from reference TRBV7-9 and TRBJ2-7): DTGVSQNPRHKITKRGQNVTFRCDPISEHNRLYWYRQTLGQGPEFLTYFQNEAQLEKSRLLSDRFSAERPKGSFSTLEIQRTEQGDSAMYLCASSFLGGYAEQYFGPGTRLTVT.

The chain uses TRBV6-1 and TRBJ2-3; 8 bases match TRBD2. Germline V gene sequence: CDR1 MNHNS, CDR2 SASEGT. The CDR3 length is 14 residues. V was pared by 5 bases and J by 3 bases, with 4 bases of the junction left unmatched. The CDR3 region is CASSRGLGTDTQYF. The CDR3 DNA is TGTGCCAGCAGTCGGGGACTAGGGACAGATACGCAGTATTTT.